These 30 T cell receptor beta chains came from one sample sequenced in a study of shared clonotypes between healthy human individuals. The assay was immunoSEQ multiplex PCR, and TCRdb's table has in-frame clones only and misses some. The sample has roughly 490,000 clones; 76% are singletons. The sample comprised PBMCs. Receptors originate from a woman aged 40 to 55 in good health. Some clones in this sample may be carry-over from other donors' samples.

For this clone: Other nucleotide sequences in the sample specify the same CDR3. CDR3 bases: TGTGCCAGCAGTTATTACCGCGGGAGGAGCACAGATACGCAGTATTTT. Protein sequence: CASSYYRGRSTDTQYF. This chain joins TRBV7-2 and TRBJ2-3; 8 nucleotides align to TRBD2. The CDR3 extends over 16 amino acids. The V segment lost 6 bases and the J segment 0 bases; nucleotides outside the gene matches: 8. Germline CDR1 is SGHTA and CDR2 is FQGNSA.

The CDR3 here is CASSQGLALETQYF. The CDR3 nucleotides are TGTGCCAGCAGCCAGGGACTAGCGTTAGAGACCCAGTACTTC. V is TRBV11-2 and J is TRBJ2-5; 10 nucleotides match TRBD2. CDR1 SGHAT and CDR2 FQNNGV come from the germline V gene. The ends lost 5 bases at V and 4 bases at J; junction bases unmatched: 4. CDR3 length: 14 residues. Supplemented by reference TRBV11-2 and TRBJ2-5, the full variable domain reads EAGVAQSPRYKIIEKRQSVAFWCNPISGHATLYWYQQILGQGPKLLIQFQNNGVVDDSQLPKDRFSAERLKGVDSTLKIQPAKLEDSAVYLCASSQGLALETQYFGPGTRLLVL.

J is TRBJ1-5 and V is TRBV15, with D possibly being TRBD1 (5 bases). Germline V CDR1 and CDR2: LNHNV, YYDKDF (reference sequence). V was shortened by 7 bases and J by 5 bases, with 12 bases between the two germline ends. The CDR3 contains 13 residues. The chain's CDR3 is CATTSTGDQPQHF. DNA for the CDR3: TGTGCCACCACATCCACGGGGGATCAGCCCCAGCATTTT.

This chain uses TRBV4-1 with TRBJ1-2; D possibly corresponds to TRBD1 (5 bases). V shed 0 bases and J shed 8 bases, with 10 bases lying between them. CDR3 length: 13 residues. Germline CDR1 and CDR2: MGHRA and YSYEKL. The CDR3 sequence: CASSQDREGGYTF. In DNA form, the CDR3 reads TGCGCCAGCAGCCAAGACAGGGAGGGCGGCTACACCTTC.

The chain employs TRBV29-1 and TRBJ2-2, with D tentatively TRBD1 (6 bases). Trimming removed 8 bases at V and 3 bases at J, with 13 bases between. Germline V gene data show CDR1 as SQVTM and CDR2 as ANQGSEA. The CDR3 sequence is 13 residues long. CDR3 loop: CSTLTGDTGELFF. The CDR3 DNA reads as TGCAGCACCCTGACAGGCGACACCGGGGAGCTGTTTTTT.

J is TRBJ1-1 and V is TRBV19, with 12 bases fitting TRBD1. This CDR3 is 17 amino acids long. Per germline, CDR1 LNHDA and CDR2 SQIVND (reference sequence). Trimming took 3 bases from V and 1 from J; bases not matched to a gene: 6. Here the CDR3 DNA reads TGTGCCAGTAGTATCATACCGGGACAGGGGGCGAACACTGAAGCTTTCTTT. It encodes CASSIIPGQGANTEAFF.

The chain uses TRBV29-1 and TRBJ1-1, with TRBD1 as a possible D gene (5 bases). This CDR3 region has 13 residues. Trimming stripped 6 bases from V and 1 base from J, with 12 bases between. Germline CDR1 SQVTM, CDR2 ANQGSEA. The chain's CDR3 is CSVRGTSNTEAFF. The CDR3 DNA reads as TGCAGCGTCCGCGGGACTTCGAACACTGAAGCTTTCTTT.

This sequence joins TRBV6-5 and TRBJ2-3; possibly TRBD2 for D (5 bases). The CDR3 spans 13 residues. Germline CDR1 and CDR2: MNHEY and SVGAGI. The V gene lost 7 bases and the J gene lost 3 bases, with 11 bases spanning the gap. The CDR3 DNA reads TGTGCCAGCAATCAAGCGGAAACAGATACGCAGTATTTT. Translation gives CASNQAETDTQYF.

The chain is built from TRBV28 and TRBJ1-4; 11 positions agree with TRBD1. Germline V gene lookup returns CDR1 MDHEN and CDR2 SYDVKM. Trimming took 4 bases from V and 0 from J; bases not matched to a gene: 4. This CDR3 region has 17 residues. CDR3 sequence (DNA): TGTGCCAGCAGTTACCTGGGACAGGGGGCAACTAATGAAAAACTGTTTTTT. Protein: CASSYLGQGATNEKLFF.

V is TRBV9 and J is TRBJ2-1; TRBD2 aligns across 9 bases. The V gene's germline CDR1 is SGDLS and CDR2 YYNGEE. This CDR3 is built from 16 residues. The trim removed 0 bases at V and 5 bases at J, leaving 6 bases unmatched. CDR3 coding DNA: TGTGCCAGCAGCGTAGAAATAGCGGGAGTACACAATGAGCAGTTCTTC. Protein: CASSVEIAGVHNEQFF.

This clone was seen once. The V and J genes are TRBV15 and TRBJ2-2; D is perhaps TRBD2 (6 bases). CDR1 LNHNV and CDR2 YYDKDF come from the germline V gene (reference sequence). This CDR3 is 15 amino acids long. V was pared by 1 base and J by 5 bases, with 11 bases between. CDR3 sequence: CATSRAGVETGELFF. CDR3 DNA sequence: TGTGCCACCAGCAGAGCGGGAGTGGAAACCGGGGAGCTGTTTTTT.

The chain has TRBV2 and TRBJ2-5, with D hard to call. The CDR3 loop spans 15 amino acids. V shed 4 bases and J shed 5 bases, with 17 bases lying between them. CDR1 SNHLY and CDR2 FYNNEI come from the germline V gene. The CDR3 nucleotides read TGTGCCAGCAGTGGGGCGGCCAGCCGGCAGGAGACCCAGTACTTC. Translating it yields CASSGAASRQETQYF.

The chain's CDR3 is CASSDSLGAGQPQHF. The CDR3 DNA reads TGTGCCAGCAGTGATAGTCTGGGGGCTGGGCAGCCCCAGCATTTT. The chain combines TRBV2 with TRBJ1-5; possible D gene TRBD1, 6 bases. The germline CDR1 and CDR2 sequences are SNHLY and FYNNEI. This CDR3 has 15 residues. V gave up 3 bases and J gave up 7 bases, with 16 bases separating them.

J is TRBJ1-2 and V is TRBV19; unclear D gene. The CDR3 runs to 13 residues. V dropped 1 base and J dropped 5 bases, with 8 bases sitting between them. Germline V gene sequence: CDR1 LNHDA, CDR2 SQIVND (reference sequence). The CDR3 spells CASSIVGGYGYTF. The CDR3 coding sequence is TGTGCCAGTAGTATAGTTGGCGGGTATGGCTACACCTTC. Looking up the rest from reference TRBV19 and TRBJ1-2 gives the full variable domain: DGGITQSPKYLFRKEGQNVTLSCEQNLNHDAMYWYRQDPGQGLRLIYYSQIVNDFQKGDIAEGYSVSREKKESFPLTVTSAQKNPTAFYLCASSIVGGYGYTFGSGTRLTVV.

This clone was detected ten times or more. V gene TRBV30 combines with J gene TRBJ2-3; D is uncertain. CDR1 and CDR2 from the germline V gene are GTSNPN and SVGIG (reference sequence). The V and J ends lost 3 bases and 2 bases respectively, with 6 bases between them. The CDR3 loop spans 12 amino acids. DNA for the CDR3: TGTGCCTGGAGCGACTCCACAGATACGCAGTATTTT. This gives the protein CAWSDSTDTQYF.

The chain combines TRBV2 with TRBJ2-7, with TRBD2 matching over 8 bases. Losses at the gene ends were 6 bases for V and 6 bases for J; bases not matched to a gene: 7. Germline CDR1 reads SNHLY; CDR2 reads FYNNEI. This CDR3 is built from 13 residues. CDR3 in DNA: TGTGCCAGCAGCCTGGGACTAGAGGTCGAGCAGTACTTC. It translates to CASSLGLEVEQYF.

The chain couples TRBV18 to TRBJ2-7, with a weak D call TRBD1 (6 bases). This CDR3 is built from 13 residues. The V end was cut by 3 bases, the J end by 3 bases, with 9 bases between. Germline CDR1 reads KGHSH; CDR2 reads LQKENI. The CDR3 sequence is CASSPGHLYEQYF. The CDR3, as DNA: TGTGCCAGCTCACCGGGACACCTCTACGAGCAGTACTTC.

The chain uses TRBV7-3 and TRBJ1-5; D call uncertain. The germline V and J ends were trimmed by 4 bases and 7 bases, with 11 bases remaining between them. Germline V gene sequence: CDR1 SGHTA, CDR2 FQGTGA. This CDR3 region has 13 residues. CDR3 DNA: TGTGCCAGCAGCTCACTAACCACCCAGCCCCAGCATTTT. Amino acid sequence: CASSSLTTQPQHF.

The chain has TRBV21-1 and TRBJ2-7; the D call of TRBD1 is as the table states it, not checked on the DNA. TRBV21-1 is an annotated pseudogene. CDR3 length: 16 residues. The CDR3 DNA is TGTGCCAGCAGCAAAGGGGTGGACAGGAGCTCCTACGAGCAGTACTTC. Translation: CASSKGVDRSSYEQYF.

Points on this clone: A far larger clone is one nucleotide away, so this likely arose from a read error. The chain carries TRBV5-6 and TRBJ2-5; D is perhaps TRBD2 (5 bases). This CDR3 is built from 12 residues. Germline lookup yields CDR1 SGHDT and CDR2 YYEEEE. V shed 0 bases and J shed 7 bases, with 7 bases lying between them. CDR3 residues: CASSLGGGTQYF. CDR3 bases: TGTGCCAGCAGCTTGGGCGGAGGGACCCAGTACTTC.

In regard to this clone: Additional DNA sequences in this sample encode the identical CDR3. The chain employs TRBV7-2 and TRBJ1-5; TRBD1 aligns across 7 bases. Losses at the gene ends were 2 bases for V and 5 bases for J; bases not matched to a gene: 3. CDR3 length: 14 amino acids. Per the germline V gene, CDR1 is SGHTA and CDR2 is FQGNSA. The CDR3 loop is CASSLNRGDQPQHF. The CDR3 nucleotides are TGTGCCAGCAGCTTAAACAGGGGCGATCAGCCCCAGCATTTT.

The table lists this clone with many counts. The same CDR3 arises from other DNA sequences in this sample as well. The chain has TRBV28 and TRBJ1-4; 7 bases are shared with TRBD1. There are 14 residues in the CDR3. The germline CDR1 and CDR2 sequences are MDHEN and SYDVKM. Trimming removed 3 bases from V and 5 bases from J; junction bases left unmatched: 3. The CDR3: CASSLQGGNEKLFF. In DNA form, the CDR3 reads TGTGCCAGCAGTTTGCAGGGGGGGAATGAAAAACTGTTTTTT. The full variable domain, completed using reference TRBV28 and TRBJ1-4, is DVKVTQSSRYLVKRTGEKVFLECVQDMDHENMFWYRQDPGLGLRLIYFSYDVKMKEKGDIPEGYSVSREKKERFSLILESASTNQTSMYLCASSLQGGNEKLFFGSGTQLSVL.

The CDR3 is CSVEVLGASSYEQYF. CDR3 nucleotide sequence: TGCAGCGTTGAGGTTCTGGGGGCGAGCTCCTACGAGCAGTACTTC. The chain couples TRBV29-1 to TRBJ2-7; possible D gene TRBD1, 6 bases. The V end lost 3 bases, the J end lost 0 bases, and 15 bases lay between the germline ends. Per the germline V gene, CDR1 is SQVTM and CDR2 is ANQGSEA. This CDR3 is built from 15 residues.

This clone was recorded once. The rearrangement links TRBV14 to TRBJ2-3, with D maybe TRBD1 (6 bases). Trimming removed 9 bases at V and 13 bases at J, with 14 bases between. Per germline, CDR1 SGHDN and CDR2 FVKESK. The CDR3 loop spans 10 amino acids. This CDR3 is CARDSYTEYF. CDR3 sequence (DNA): TGTGCCAGGGACAGTTACACGGAGTATTTT.

V and J are TRBV7-2 and TRBJ2-1, with TRBD2 matching over 9 bases. Per germline, CDR1 SGHTA and CDR2 FQGNSA. The CDR3 is 13 residues long. With V trimmed by 8 bases and J by 9 bases, 8 bases remained unmatched. CDR3 nucleotide sequence: TGTGCCAGCGGAGCGGGAGGTCGGGCTGAGCAGTTCTTC. Amino acids: CASGAGGRAEQFF.

The chain uses TRBV7-2 and TRBJ1-1, with D unresolved. The V and J ends lost 4 bases and 4 bases respectively, with 10 bases between them. This CDR3 spans 13 amino acids. In germline, CDR1 is SGHTA, CDR2 FQGNSA. In DNA, the CDR3 is TGTGCCAGCAGCTCGCCCTACAGCACTGAAGCTTTCTTT. It specifies CASSSPYSTEAFF. Supplemented by reference TRBV7-2 and TRBJ1-1, the full variable domain reads GAGVSQSPSNKVTEKGKDVELRCDPISGHTALYWYRQSLGQGLEFLIYFQGNSAPDKSGLPSDRFSAERTGGSVSTLTIQRTQQEDSAVYLCASSSPYSTEAFFGQGTRLTVV.

As regards this clone: This may come from a read error, since a much larger clone is one base off. The chain is built from TRBV20-1 and TRBJ1-2; D is uncertain. The V gene's germline CDR1 is DFQATT and CDR2 SNEGSKA (reference sequence). The CDR3 extends over 11 amino acids. CDR3 sequence reads: CSARKDYGHTF. CDR3 DNA: TGCAGTGCCCGGAAGGACTATGGCCACACCTTC.

Concerning this clone: At the DNA level, this CDR3 is encoded by other sequences in the same sample as well. This chain connects TRBV18 to TRBJ2-3; 8 nucleotides align to TRBD1. The germline CDR1 and CDR2 sequences are KGHSH and LQKENI. J was trimmed by 6 bases and V by 6 bases; bases with no gene match: 5. The CDR3 has 13 amino acids. Here the CDR3 DNA reads TGTGCCAGCTCGCCTCAGGGGGCGGATACGCAGTATTTT. Translated, it gives CASSPQGADTQYF.

The sample holds a few counts of this clone. A read error is likely, as this CDR3 ends without the conserved phenylalanine or tryptophan. The DNA is omitted, as the CDR3 cannot be located on it reliably, and the CDR3 follows TCRdb's listing. J is TRBJ2-2 and V is TRBV5-4; whether TRBD2, the table's D call, matches the DNA was not checked. From germline, CDR1 is SGHNT and CDR2 YYREEE (reference sequence). The CDR3 is 15 amino acids in total, end residues counted. CDR3: CASSFSRANTGEPFS.

The J gene is TRBJ2-2, the V gene TRBV30; D may match TRBD1 or TRBD2 (5 bases each). Germline V gene sequence: CDR1 GTSNPN, CDR2 SVGIG (reference sequence). V lost 4 bases and J 2 bases, leaving 17 bases between the germline ends. The CDR3 runs to 16 residues. CDR3 nucleotide sequence: TGTGCCTGGAACCCTTCCCGGGACCGAAACACCGGGGAGCTGTTTTTT. Translation gives CAWNPSRDRNTGELFF.